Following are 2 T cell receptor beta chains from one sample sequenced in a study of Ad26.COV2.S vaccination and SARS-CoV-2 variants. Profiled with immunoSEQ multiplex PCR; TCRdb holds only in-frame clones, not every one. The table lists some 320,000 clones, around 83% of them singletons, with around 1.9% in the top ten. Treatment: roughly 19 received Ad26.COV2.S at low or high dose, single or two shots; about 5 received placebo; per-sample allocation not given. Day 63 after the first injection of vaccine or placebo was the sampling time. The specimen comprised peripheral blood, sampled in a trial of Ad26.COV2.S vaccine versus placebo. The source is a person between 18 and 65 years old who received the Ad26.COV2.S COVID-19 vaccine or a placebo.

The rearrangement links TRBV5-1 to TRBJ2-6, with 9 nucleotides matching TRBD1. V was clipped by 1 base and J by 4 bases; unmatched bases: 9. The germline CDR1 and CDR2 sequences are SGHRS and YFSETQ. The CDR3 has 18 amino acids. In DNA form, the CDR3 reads TGCGCCAGCAGCTTGAGGGGGACAGGGCAAGCCGGGGCCAACGTCCTGACTTTC. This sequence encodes CASSLRGTGQAGANVLTF.

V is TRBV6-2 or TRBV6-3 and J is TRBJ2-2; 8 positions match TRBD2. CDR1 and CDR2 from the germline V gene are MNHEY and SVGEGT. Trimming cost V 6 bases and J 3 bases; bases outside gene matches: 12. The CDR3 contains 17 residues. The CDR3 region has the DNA TGTGCCAGCAGCTCAGCGGGGGCGCGGTGGGACACCGGGGAGCTGTTTTTT. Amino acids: CASSSAGARWDTGELFF.